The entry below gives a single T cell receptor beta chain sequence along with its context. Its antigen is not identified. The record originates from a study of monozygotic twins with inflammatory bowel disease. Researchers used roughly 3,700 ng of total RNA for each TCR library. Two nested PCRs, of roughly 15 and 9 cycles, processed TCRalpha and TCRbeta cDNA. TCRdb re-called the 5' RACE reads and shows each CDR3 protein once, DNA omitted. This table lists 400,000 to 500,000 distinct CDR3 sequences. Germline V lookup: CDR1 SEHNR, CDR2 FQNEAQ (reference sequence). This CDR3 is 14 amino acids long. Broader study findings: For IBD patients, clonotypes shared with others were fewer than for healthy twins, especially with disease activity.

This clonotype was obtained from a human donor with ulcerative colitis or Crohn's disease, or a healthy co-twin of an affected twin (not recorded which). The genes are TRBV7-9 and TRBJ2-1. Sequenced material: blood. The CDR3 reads CASSRYMGLSEQFF.